Listed below are T cell receptor beta chains from one sample, sequenced in a study of blood T cell repertoires in COVID-19. Repertoires were generated with immunoSEQ multiplex PCR, while TCRdb's copy carries only in-frame clones and drops some. The sample holds about 300,000 clones, roughly 88% seen once. The sequenced sample was peripheral blood. Receptors were obtained from a woman in her forties or fifties with acute or convalescent COVID-19. The conserved cysteine and the conserved F or W are not part of the CDR3 here.

>TRBJ2-3|TRBV4-3
ASSQGQGMWDTQY
>TRBJ1-1|TRBV14
ASSQVGGNTEAF
>TRBJ1-4|TRBV27
ASSLSRSNEKLF
>TRBJ2-7|TRBV30
AWSPLTEVEQY
>TRBJ2-3|TRBV18
ASSPTRTSPIVLTQY
>TRBJ2-5|TRBV19
ASSIPAGGRETQY
>TRBJ2-7|TRBV7-9
ASSSDYYEQY
>TRBJ2-5|TRBV7-9
ASSLSAGETQY
>TRBJ2-3|TRBV5-1
ASSLGLADTDTQY
>TRBJ2-1|TRBV2
ASNLPRDRGFNEQF